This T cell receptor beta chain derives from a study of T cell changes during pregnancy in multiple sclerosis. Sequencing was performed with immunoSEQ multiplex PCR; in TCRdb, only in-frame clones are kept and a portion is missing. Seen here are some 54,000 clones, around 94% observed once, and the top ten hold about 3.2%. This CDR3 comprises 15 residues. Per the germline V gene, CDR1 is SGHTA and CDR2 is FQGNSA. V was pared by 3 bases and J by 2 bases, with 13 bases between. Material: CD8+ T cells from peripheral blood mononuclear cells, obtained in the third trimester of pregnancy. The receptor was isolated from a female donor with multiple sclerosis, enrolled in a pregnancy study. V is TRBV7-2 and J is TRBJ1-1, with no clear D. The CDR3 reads CASSFWRTHNTEAFF. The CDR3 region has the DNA TGTGCCAGCAGCTTTTGGCGGACTCACAACACTGAAGCTTTCTTT.